This entry concerns a single TCR beta chain. Trimming removed 4 bases from V and 4 bases from J, with 10 bases in between. Germline V gene sequence: CDR1 SGHVS, CDR2 FNYEAQ. The CDR3 is 13 residues long. This record comes from a study of control samples from healthy donors and cancer patients. Using immunoSEQ multiplex PCR, the repertoire was profiled, and TCRdb retains in-frame clones only, with some absent. The repertoire includes around 120,000 clones, 75% to 90% of them detected once, and around 1.1% sits in the top ten. The sequence was collected from a woman aged 45-65 years with colorectal cancer. Material: PBMCs. The V call is TRBV7-6, the J call TRBJ2-5, with unresolved D. The CDR3 spells CASSWGGSETQYF. The CDR3 DNA reads TGTGCCAGCAGCTGGGGTGGGTCAGAGACCCAGTACTTC.